These T cell receptor beta chains were read from a single sample in a study of blood T cell repertoires in COVID-19. The protocol was immunoSEQ multiplex PCR, while the TCRdb copy is restricted to in-frame clones and leaves out a portion. The data show 150,000 to 200,000 clones, 75% to 85% seen once. Specimen: PBMCs or T cells enriched from blood (not recorded which). Receptors originate from a woman aged 45-65 years with acute COVID-19. Each CDR3 is given with its conserved first and last residue. D genes are given only for firm matches. Clone size, where shown, is once, few, many, or a class for clones that have expanded.

d_call j_call clone_size v_call cdr3_nt cdr3_aa
NA TRBJ1-6 NA TRBV5-8 TGTGCCAGCCAATCCGGGGAAGGCTCCTATAATTCACCCCTCCACTTT CASQSGEGSYNSPLHF
NA TRBJ2-1 NA TRBV19 TGTGCCAGTAGTTTGATTGCCGGGACATACAATGAGCAGTTCTTC CASSLIAGTYNEQFF
NA TRBJ1-1 NA TRBV4-1 TGCGCCAGCAGCCCAGGACAGATCTACACTGAAGCTTTCTTT CASSPGQIYTEAFF
NA TRBJ2-4 NA TRBV2 TGTGCCAGCAGTGTTCAGAACATTCAGTACTTC CASSVQNIQYF
NA TRBJ1-1 once TRBV28 TGTGCCAGCAGCCCGACAGGGAACACTGAAGCTTTCTTT CASSPTGNTEAFF
NA TRBJ1-3 NA TRBV27 TGTGCCAGCAGCAAGACATCAGGGTACGGAAACACCATATATTTT CASSKTSGYGNTIYF
NA TRBJ2-5 NA TRBV5-1 TGCGCCAGCAGCCCGGGGGGCGGGGAGACCCAGTACTTC CASSPGGGETQYF
NA TRBJ1-2 NA TRBV28 TGTGCCAGCAGTTTACCCACCATCCAGTCCCATGGCTACACCTTC CASSLPTIQSHGYTF
TRBD1 TRBJ1-2 NA TRBV2 TGTGCCAGCAGTGAAAATCCCGGGACAGGGGGCGGCTACACCTTC CASSENPGTGGGYTF
TRBD1 TRBJ2-3 NA TRBV9 TGTGCCAGCAGCGTAGCACAGGGGCGCGCAGATACGCAGTATTTT CASSVAQGRADTQYF
NA TRBJ1-2 NA TRBV30 TGTGCCTGGAGCCAGACCCGTGCGGGCGGCTACACCTTC CAWSQTRAGGYTF
TRBD1 TRBJ1-6 NA TRBV25-1 TGTGCCAGCCTGGCGGGACAGCACAATTCACCCCTCCACTTT CASLAGQHNSPLHF
TRBD1 TRBJ2-5 NA TRBV5-3 TGTGCCACGGCGACAGGGTCAAAAGAGACCCAGTACTTC CATATGSKETQYF
NA TRBJ2-3 few TRBV19 TGTGCCAGTAGTACGGGAGATACGCAGTATTTT CASSTGDTQYF
TRBD1 TRBJ1-1 NA TRBV19 TGTGCCAGTAGTATTAAGGGGGCGAACACTGAAGCTTTCTTT CASSIKGANTEAFF
NA TRBJ1-2 NA TRBV6-5 TGTGCCAGCAGTCGACAATACGGTACCAAGGGCTACACCTTC CASSRQYGTKGYTF
NA TRBJ1-6 NA TRBV5-6 TGTGCCAGCAGCTTGGTTACAGGAACTTATAATTCACCCCTCCACTTT CASSLVTGTYNSPLHF
NA TRBJ1-4 NA TRBV7-9 TGTGCCAGCAGCTGGCAGGGAACTAATGAAAAACTGTTTTTT CASSWQGTNEKLFF
TRBD2 TRBJ2-1 NA TRBV9 TGTGCCAGCAGCGCCCCGACTGGACTAGCGGGGGGTAGCTCCTACAATGAGCAGTTCTTC CASSAPTGLAGGSSYNEQFF
NA TRBJ1-1 NA TRBV29-1 TGCAGCGTTGAAGTCCCGACAGGGAACACTGAAGCTTTCTTT CSVEVPTGNTEAFF
NA TRBJ1-2 NA TRBV28 TGTGCCAGCAGTTTTTCCTCCTATGGCTACACCTTC CASSFSSYGYTF
NA TRBJ1-1 NA TRBV6-5 TGTGCCAGCACAATACAGGGTTCGCACACTGAAGCTTTCTTT CASTIQGSHTEAFF
NA TRBJ1-1 NA TRBV11-3 TGTGCCAGCAGCTTTACAGGGAACACTGAAGCTTTCTTT CASSFTGNTEAFF
NA TRBJ2-2 NA TRBV7-2 TGTGCCAGCAGCCCCCGTGGCAGTTCGAACACCGGGGAGCTGTTTTTT CASSPRGSSNTGELFF
NA TRBJ1-2 NA TRBV6-4 TGTGCCAGCACGTCAGCTAACTATGGCTACACCTTC CASTSANYGYTF
TRBD2 TRBJ2-1 once TRBV28 TGTGCCAGCAGTCCTCCGGGCGGGGGGCGTCCTGAGCAGTTCTTC CASSPPGGGRPEQFF
TRBD1 TRBJ1-6 NA TRBV5-6 TGTGCCAGCAGCTGGGGCTTTCCGGGACAGAATAATTCACCCCTCCACTTT CASSWGFPGQNNSPLHF
NA TRBJ1-1 NA TRBV6-2/TRBV6-3 TGTGCCAGCAGTTACTTCCGGACTGAAGCTTTCTTT CASSYFRTEAFF
NA TRBJ1-5 NA TRBV6-2/TRBV6-3 TGTGCCAGCAGTTACTCGACAGGCGGGCACCAGCATTTT CASSYSTGGHQHF
NA TRBJ1-5 NA TRBV2 TGTGCCAGCAGTGGCAAGGGGATCGGCAAGATGCCCCAGCATTTT CASSGKGIGKMPQHF
NA TRBJ1-2 NA TRBV5-6 TGTGCCAGCAGCTTGGACGGGACAAGGAATTATGGCTACACCTTC CASSLDGTRNYGYTF
TRBD1 TRBJ1-5 NA TRBV7-6 TGTGCCAGCAGCTTTGGACAGGGGCAAGGTCAGCCCCAGCATTTT CASSFGQGQGQPQHF
NA TRBJ1-1 NA TRBV28 TGTGCCAGCAGTTACGGCACTGAAGCTTTCTTT CASSYGTEAFF
NA TRBJ1-6 NA TRBV12-3/TRBV12-4 TGTGCCAGCAGTCCCTCTTATAATTCACCCCTCCACTTT CASSPSYNSPLHF
NA TRBJ1-2 NA TRBV18 TGTGCCAGCTCACCAAATCCGGGTGACTATGGCTACACCTTC CASSPNPGDYGYTF
TRBD1 TRBJ1-2 NA TRBV5-1 TGCGCCAGCAGCTTGGGGTATCGGGACAGACGGGACACCTTC CASSLGYRDRRDTF
TRBD1 TRBJ2-5 NA TRBV24-1 TGTGCCACCAGTGAGCCCGGGACAGGGGCTCAAGAGACCCAGTACTTC CATSEPGTGAQETQYF
TRBD1 TRBJ1-5 NA TRBV30 TGTGCCTGGAGTTCAGGGGGCGATCAGCCCCAGCATTTT CAWSSGGDQPQHF
TRBD1 TRBJ1-5 NA TRBV19 TGTGCCAGTATTGCCGCCCGGGACAGCTATAGCAATCAGCCCCAGCATTTT CASIAARDSYSNQPQHF
NA TRBJ1-2 NA TRBV6-2/TRBV6-3 TGTGCCAGCAGTTTCCCCAAGACAGTCTCTAACTATGGCTACACCTTC CASSFPKTVSNYGYTF
TRBD1 TRBJ1-1 NA TRBV18 TGTGCCAGCTCACCCTTGACAGGGGTTAACACTGAAGCTTTCTTT CASSPLTGVNTEAFF
NA TRBJ1-3 NA TRBV19 TGTGCCAGTAGTATAACGGGGGCTGGAAACACCATATATTTT CASSITGAGNTIYF
NA TRBJ1-5 NA TRBV19 TGTGGGGCGGGGGCTATCAATCAGCCCCAGCATTTT CGAGAINQPQHF
TRBD2 TRBJ2-3 once TRBV7-2 TGTGCCAGCAGCTCCAGACATAGCGGGGGGCCATCAGATACGCAGTATTTT CASSSRHSGGPSDTQYF
NA TRBJ2-6 NA TRBV25-1 TGTGCCAGCGCAGAGGGCTCATCTGGGGCCAACGTCCTGACTTTC CASAEGSSGANVLTF
NA TRBJ1-2 NA TRBV3-1/TRBV3-2 TGTGCCAGCAGCCAAGGACTGACCGGGATTAAGCCTTACACCTTC CASSQGLTGIKPYTF
TRBD1 TRBJ1-2 once TRBV6-1 TGTGCCAGCAGTGAAGTGAAGTTAGGACAGGGGAACTATGGCTACACCTTC CASSEVKLGQGNYGYTF
NA TRBJ2-5 NA TRBV7-2 TGTGCCAGCAGCTTACACTATCAAGAGACCCAGTACTTC CASSLHYQETQYF
NA TRBJ2-2 NA TRBV5-6 TGTGCCAGCAGCGATACAGGGAACATCGGGGAGCTGTTTTTT CASSDTGNIGELFF
NA TRBJ1-4 few TRBV28 TGTGCCAGCAGCCCATCGACGGAGAGGGATGAAAAACTGTTTTTT CASSPSTERDEKLFF
NA TRBJ1-3 few TRBV4-2 TGTGCCAGCAGCCCTGCCGGGGACACTGGAAACACCATATATTTT CASSPAGDTGNTIYF
NA TRBJ1-4 NA TRBV6-6 TGTGCCAGCTGGAGCAGTGAAAAACTGTTTTTT CASWSSEKLFF
NA TRBJ1-2 NA TRBV28 TGTGCCAGCGGCTTCCTCCCGGAGGATGGCTACACCTTC CASGFLPEDGYTF
NA TRBJ2-3 NA TRBV24-1 TGTGCCACCAGTGATTCCCATACAGATACGCAGTATTTT CATSDSHTDTQYF